The 21 T cell receptor beta chains below come from one sample, sequenced in a study of beta chain features in type 1 diabetes. Sequencing targeted expressed TCRB transcripts, as all isolated RNA had been reverse transcribed. Repertoires were generated with immunoSEQ multiplex PCR, while TCRdb's copy carries only in-frame clones and drops some. The sample comprises hundreds of thousands of clones, roughly 16% of which are singletons, and 0.093% rests with the top ten. Sample: naive CD4+ T cells from blood. Every receptor here comes from a man younger than 30 in good health.

This clone was found a few times. The V and J genes are TRBV5-1 and TRBJ2-2; D is possibly TRBD2 (7 bases). V lost 6 bases, J lost 1 base, and 19 bases lay in between. This CDR3 is 17 amino acids long. Germline lookup yields CDR1 SGHRS and CDR2 YFSETQ. The CDR3 coding sequence is TGCGCCAGCACCCTACGCATCGGGGGGCAGAACACCGGGGAGCTGTTTTTT. This encodes CASTLRIGGQNTGELFF.

There are a few counts of this clone. The genes are TRBV9 and TRBJ1-2, with D possibly being TRBD1 (6 bases). The germline CDR1 and CDR2 sequences are SGDLS and YYNGEE. The CDR3 contains 16 residues. Trimming shortened V by 5 bases and J by 6 bases, and 23 bases separated the two germline ends. The CDR3 nucleotides read TGTGCCAGCAGTCGCACGGGGGCCCAAGCAGTAGATGGCTACACCTTC. Translation: CASSRTGAQAVDGYTF. The full variable domain, its missing parts supplied by reference TRBV9 and TRBJ1-2, is DSGVTQTPKHLITATGQRVTLRCSPRSGDLSVYWYQQSLDQGLQFLIQYYNGEERAKGNILERFSAQQFPDLHSELNLSSLELGDSALYFCASSRTGAQAVDGYTFGSGTRLTVV.

This clone was counted a few times. The rearrangement links TRBV25-1 to TRBJ2-3; D uncertain. V lost 6 bases and J lost 0, with 13 bases in between. Germline V gene lookup returns CDR1 MGHDK and CDR2 SYGVNS. The length of the CDR3 is 15 residues. The CDR3 DNA reads TGTGCCAGCAGAGAGTTAGGATCCAGCACAGATACGCAGTATTTT. Its protein is CASRELGSSTDTQYF.

The chain joins TRBV25-1 to TRBJ2-7; 7 bases line up with TRBD1. Trimming at V came to 6 bases and at J to 0 bases, leaving 11 bases not matched to a gene. This CDR3 is 16 amino acids long. The germline V gene has CDR1 MGHDK and CDR2 SYGVNS. CDR3 bases: TGTGCCAGCAGCGCACAGGGGAGAACGAGCTCCTACGAGCAGTACTTC. Protein sequence: CASSAQGRTSSYEQYF.

The chain combines TRBV6-1 with TRBJ2-7; 8 nucleotides agree with TRBD1. The germline gives CDR1 MNHNS, CDR2 SASEGT. Losses at the gene ends were 4 bases for V and 1 base for J; bases not matched to a gene: 12. CDR3 size: 17 residues. CDR3 protein: CASSALGTGDLSYEQYF. The DNA for the CDR3 is TGTGCCAGCAGTGCGCTAGGGACAGGTGATCTTTCCTACGAGCAGTACTTC.

The rearrangement joins TRBV7-9 to TRBJ2-2, with 10 nucleotides matching TRBD2. V shed 5 bases, J shed 7 bases, and the junction held 16 bases outside the gene matches. Germline CDR1 SEHNR, CDR2 FQNEAQ (reference sequence). CDR3 length: 18 residues. The CDR3 DNA follows: TGTGCCAGCAGCCCGATTACCATCGGGACTAGCGTCGGCGGGGAGCTGTTTTTT. Its protein is CASSPITIGTSVGGELFF.

The chain employs TRBV5-1 and TRBJ2-1; maybe TRBD1 (5 bases). The CDR3 runs 14 residues. Germline V gene data show CDR1 as SGHRS and CDR2 as YFSETQ. The V end lost 5 bases, the J end lost 5 bases, and 14 bases lay between the germline ends. CDR3 residues: CASRSARADNEQFF. CDR3 nucleotides: TGCGCCAGCAGGTCGGCCAGGGCCGACAATGAGCAGTTCTTC.

This clone turned up a few times. This sequence joins TRBV4-3 and TRBJ2-7; D might be TRBD2 (5 bases). The CDR3 is 16 residues long. Per the germline V gene, CDR1 is LGHNA and CDR2 is YSLEER. The germline V and J ends were trimmed by 1 base and 2 bases, with 15 bases remaining between them. This CDR3 reads CASSQVTGLGTYEQYF. The CDR3 bases are TGCGCCAGCAGCCAAGTTACGGGGTTAGGAACCTACGAGCAGTACTTC.

This sequence joins TRBV25-1 and TRBJ2-5; D perhaps matches TRBD2 (5 bases). Per germline, CDR1 MGHDK and CDR2 SYGVNS. The CDR3 is 12 amino acids. V lost 6 bases and J lost 4, with 9 bases in between. This chain's CDR3 is CASSGIGETQYF. CDR3 in DNA: TGTGCCAGCAGCGGGATAGGAGAGACCCAGTACTTC.

This clone came up a few times. The chain uses TRBV4-2 and TRBJ2-1, with D possibly TRBD1 on 5 matching bases. The germline CDR1 and CDR2 sequences are LGHNA and YNFKEQ. Deletions cut 0 bases from V and 5 bases from J, with 8 bases between. CDR3 size: 14 residues. The CDR3 DNA sequence: TGTGCCAGCAGCCAAGATCCCAGGGACAATGAGCAGTTCTTC. This codes for CASSQDPRDNEQFF.

Details on this clone: The sample holds other DNA sequences that translate to the same CDR3. The chain carries TRBV5-1 and TRBJ2-7; TRBD1 matches at 8 bases. This CDR3 comprises 15 residues. V was pared by 4 bases and J by 3 bases, with 9 bases of the junction left unmatched. Germline V gene data show CDR1 as SGHRS and CDR2 as YFSETQ. CDR3 loop: CASSLYGTGVYEQYF. Written as DNA, the CDR3 is TGCGCCAGCAGCCTGTATGGGACAGGAGTCTACGAGCAGTACTTC.

This clone has just a few counts. This sequence joins TRBV11-2 and TRBJ2-1, with 7 bases matching TRBD2. CDR3 length: 16 amino acids. Trimming at V came to 1 base and at J to 0 bases, leaving 3 bases not matched to a gene. Germline CDR1 and CDR2: SGHAT and FQNNGV. CDR3 nucleotides: TGTGCCAGCAGCTTAGTGCGGGGGAGCTCCTACAATGAGCAGTTCTTC. Protein sequence: CASSLVRGSSYNEQFF.

This clone was seen only a few times. The chain joins TRBV9 to TRBJ2-7; a possible D gene is TRBD2 (6 bases). This CDR3 has 15 amino acids. The V end lost 0 bases, the J end lost 2 bases, and 12 bases lay between the germline ends. The germline V gene has CDR1 SGDLS and CDR2 YYNGEE. The CDR3 DNA reads as TGTGCCAGCAGCGTAGAGGCTAGCGCAGCCTACGAGCAGTACTTC. Amino acids: CASSVEASAAYEQYF. The full variable domain, with the rest looked up from reference TRBV9 and TRBJ2-7, is DSGVTQTPKHLITATGQRVTLRCSPRSGDLSVYWYQQSLDQGLQFLIQYYNGEERAKGNILERFSAQQFPDLHSELNLSSLELGDSALYFCASSVEASAAYEQYFGPGTRLTVT.

This clone has more than one count but fewer than ten. The chain links TRBV6-6 to TRBJ2-7, with 7 bases lining up with TRBD2. V shed 5 bases and J 7 bases; nucleotides not matched to a gene: 14. This CDR3 comprises 15 residues. In germline, CDR1 is MNHNY, CDR2 SVGAGI (reference sequence). The CDR3 region has the DNA TGTGCCAGCAGTGGGGCGAGCGGGAAGCCGGGGGAGCAGTACTTC. Its protein product is CASSGASGKPGEQYF.

This clone appeared a few times. This rearrangement joins TRBV21-1 to TRBJ2-7; the table's D gene call, TRBD2, was not cross checked with the DNA. TRBV21-1 is a pseudogene. CDR3 length: 14 amino acids. The CDR3 spells CASSKTGVSYEQYF. The CDR3 DNA reads as TGTGCCAGCAGCAAAACGGGGGTCTCCTACGAGCAGTACTTC.

The chain is built from TRBV9 and TRBJ2-6; 7 bases match TRBD1. The CDR3 length is 15 residues. CDR1 and CDR2 (germline): SGDLS, YYNGEE. V trimming: 7 bases; J trimming: 4 bases; junction bases outside the gene matches: 8. CDR3 sequence reads: CASVKGAHGANVLTF. In DNA, the CDR3 is TGTGCCAGCGTAAAGGGGGCGCACGGGGCCAACGTCCTGACTTTC.

This clone was counted ten times or more. V gene TRBV7-2 combines with J gene TRBJ2-1; D remains unclear. CDR3 size: 15 residues. With 1 base removed from V and 4 bases from J, the gap between germline ends came to 11 bases. Per germline, CDR1 SGHTA and CDR2 FQGNSA. The CDR3 DNA follows: TGTGCCAGCAGCTTAGGCGGCCTCAGGTACAATGAGCAGTTCTTC. Translating gives CASSLGGLRYNEQFF.

This clone has just a few counts. J is TRBJ2-7 and V is TRBV2; D may be TRBD1 (5 bases). The germline gives CDR1 SNHLY, CDR2 FYNNEI. V was cut by 2 bases and J by 3 bases, with 11 bases left in between. There are 14 residues in the CDR3. In DNA form, the CDR3 reads TGTGCCAGCAGTGAATCAACAGGCCGCTACGAGCAGTACTTC. It translates to CASSESTGRYEQYF.

The V call is TRBV10-3, the J call TRBJ1-5; a weak D match, TRBD1 (5 bases). The CDR3 has 12 amino acids. V was clipped by 10 bases and J by 2 bases, with 9 bases between them. Germline lookup yields CDR1 ENHRY and CDR2 SYGVKD. In nucleotides, the CDR3 is TGTGCCACCCAAGGGGGCAATCAGCCCCAGCATTTT. Protein product: CATQGGNQPQHF.

The sample holds a few counts of this clone. This sequence joins TRBV7-6 and TRBJ2-1; 10 nucleotides align to TRBD2. The ends lost 2 bases at V and 8 bases at J; junction bases unmatched: 6. Germline V gene lookup returns CDR1 SGHVS and CDR2 FNYEAQ. The CDR3 sequence is 15 residues long. CDR3 protein: CASSLRSGGAYEQFF. In DNA form, the CDR3 reads TGTGCCAGCAGCTTAAGGAGCGGGGGGGCATATGAGCAGTTCTTC.

This chain links TRBV30 with TRBJ1-2, with D unresolved. This CDR3 has 10 amino acids. Deletions cut 6 bases from V and 8 bases from J, with 10 bases between. CDR1 GTSNPN and CDR2 SVGIG come from the germline V gene (reference sequence). This CDR3 is CACGVWGYTF. The CDR3 DNA reads TGTGCCTGCGGGGTTTGGGGCTACACCTTC.